One and the same sample provided the 26 T cell receptor beta chains below, sequenced in a study of radiotherapy plus CTLA-4 blockade in lung cancer. The method was immunoSEQ multiplex PCR; TCRdb's version includes in-frame clones alone and lacks a portion of them. The sample holds about 90,000 clones; about 78% are singletons and the top ten take around an eighth. The input for sequencing was peripheral blood, taken from a patient treated with radiotherapy plus ipilimumab. Every receptor here comes from a human donor with non-small cell lung cancer that progressed on radiotherapy plus ipilimumab.

V usage is TRBV7-9 and J usage is TRBJ2-1; 9 nucleotides line up with TRBD1. Trimming took 3 bases from V and 5 from J; bases not matched to a gene: 5. The germline V gene has CDR1 SEHNR and CDR2 FQNEAQ (reference sequence). The CDR3 is 15 amino acids. As DNA, the CDR3 is TGTGCCAGCAGCTTTGACAGGGGGATACACAATGAGCAGTTCTTC. It codes for CASSFDRGIHNEQFF.

The rearrangement uses TRBV18 and TRBJ1-2; 7 nucleotides match TRBD1. The junction had 0 bases not matched to a gene; V was cut back by 3 bases and J by 2 bases. Germline V gene lookup returns CDR1 KGHSH and CDR2 LQKENI. The CDR3 is 13 amino acids. The chain's CDR3 is CASSPDRNYGYTF. The DNA of the CDR3 is TGTGCCAGCTCACCGGACAGGAACTATGGCTACACCTTC. The whole variable domain, remainder taken from reference TRBV18 and TRBJ1-2, is NAGVMQNPRHLVRRRGQEARLRCSPMKGHSHVYWYRQLPEEGLKFMVYLQKENIIDESGMPKERFSAEFPKEGPSILRIQQVVRGDSAAYFCASSPDRNYGYTFGSGTRLTVV.

The V and J genes are TRBV27 and TRBJ1-2; 10 nucleotides align to TRBD1. This CDR3 contains 14 residues. The junction had 7 bases not matched to a gene; V was cut back by 6 bases and J by 6 bases. Germline lookup yields CDR1 MNHEY and CDR2 SMNVEV (reference sequence). Written as DNA, the CDR3 is TGTGCCAGCAGCAAGACAGGGGGCTACGATGGCTACACCTTC. Translated: CASSKTGGYDGYTF.

The rearrangement uses TRBV29-1 and TRBJ1-1; a possible D gene is TRBD1 (6 bases). The CDR3 length is 12 residues. CDR1 is SQVTM, CDR2 ANQGSEA, per germline. V dropped 6 bases and J dropped 5 bases, with 13 bases sitting between them. The CDR3 nucleotides are TGCAGCGTGGCAGGGGTAGGGACTGAAGCTTTCTTT. Its protein is CSVAGVGTEAFF.

The V and J genes are TRBV7-2 and TRBJ1-4, with a tentative D call TRBD1 (6 bases). CDR1 and CDR2 (germline): SGHTA, FQGNSA. The CDR3 extends over 17 amino acids. With 1 base removed from V and 8 bases from J, the gap between germline ends came to 20 bases. Here the CDR3 reads CASSLVAGRAQGEKLFF. The DNA of the CDR3 is TGTGCCAGCAGCTTAGTGGCAGGGCGGGCCCAGGGGGAAAAACTGTTTTTT.

The CDR3: CASSFTVREAQPQHF. CDR3 in DNA: TGTGCCAGCAGCTTTACGGTACGGGAGGCTCAGCCCCAGCATTTT. The chain links TRBV7-8 to TRBJ1-5; D is uncertain. The CDR3 length is 15 residues. Germline values: CDR1 SGHVS, CDR2 FQNEAQ. The V and J ends lost 3 bases and 6 bases respectively, with 15 bases between them. The full variable domain, its missing parts supplied by reference TRBV7-8 and TRBJ1-5, is GAGVSQSPRYKVAKRGQDVALRCDPISGHVSLFWYQQALGQGPEFLTYFQNEAQLDKSGLPSDRFFAERPEGSVSTLKIQRTQQEDSAVYLCASSFTVREAQPQHFGDGTRLSIL.

The rearrangement uses TRBV28 and TRBJ2-6; D may be TRBD2 (5 bases). Trimming shortened V by 1 base and J by 3 bases, and 7 bases separated the two germline ends. The germline CDR1 and CDR2 sequences are MDHEN and SYDVKM. The CDR3 runs 15 residues. This chain's CDR3 is CASSLSGSGANVLTF. The CDR3 coding sequence is TGTGCCAGCAGTTTATCGGGGAGTGGGGCCAACGTCCTGACTTTC. The full variable domain, completed using reference TRBV28 and TRBJ2-6, is DVKVTQSSRYLVKRTGEKVFLECVQDMDHENMFWYRQDPGLGLRLIYFSYDVKMKEKGDIPEGYSVSREKKERFSLILESASTNQTSMYLCASSLSGSGANVLTFGAGSRLTVL.

This rearrangement joins TRBV5-6 to TRBJ1-6, with D perhaps matching TRBD1 (5 bases). Trimming cost V 2 bases and J 8 bases, with 11 bases left between them. CDR1 is SGHDT, CDR2 YYEEEE, per germline. There are 14 residues in the CDR3. CDR3 nucleotide sequence: TGTGCCAGCAGCTTCGGGACCTCTGATTCACCCCTCCACTTT. It encodes CASSFGTSDSPLHF.

The V gene is TRBV9, the J gene TRBJ1-3, with D hard to call. The germline gives CDR1 SGDLS, CDR2 YYNGEE. Trimming shortened V by 0 bases and J by 4 bases, and 8 bases separated the two germline ends. This CDR3 is 14 amino acids long. The chain's CDR3 is CASSVGAAGNTIYF. CDR3 in DNA: TGTGCCAGCAGCGTAGGGGCAGCCGGAAACACCATATATTTT.

This chain links TRBV5-1 with TRBJ2-1; a weak D match, TRBD1 (5 bases). Trimming took off 0 bases at V and 3 bases at J, with 7 bases between the two ends. Germline V lookup: CDR1 SGHRS, CDR2 YFSETQ. This CDR3 spans 14 amino acids. The CDR3 bases are TGCGCCAGCAGCTTGGAAGGGGTCTACAATGAGCAGTTCTTC. This gives the protein CASSLEGVYNEQFF.

The rearrangement links TRBV18 to TRBJ2-5; D is ambiguous. V gave up 4 bases and J gave up 0 bases, with 6 bases separating them. The length of the CDR3 is 13 residues. Germline V gives CDR1 KGHSH, CDR2 LQKENI. Here the CDR3 reads CASSLGYQETQYF. Written as DNA, the CDR3 is TGTGCCAGCTCACTGGGGTACCAAGAGACCCAGTACTTC.

The CDR3 here is CASSSLSGTGGVRGYTF. In DNA, the CDR3 is TGTGCCAGCAGCTCGCTCTCCGGGACAGGGGGCGTTAGGGGCTACACCTTC. The rearrangement joins TRBV7-9 to TRBJ1-2, with 12 bases identical to TRBD1. Per the germline V gene, CDR1 is SEHNR and CDR2 is FQNEAQ (reference sequence). V shed 4 bases, J shed 8 bases, and the junction held 14 bases outside the gene matches. This CDR3 spans 17 amino acids.

This clone was seen just once. The rearrangement joins TRBV28 to TRBJ2-7, with unresolved D. Germline V gene sequence: CDR1 MDHEN, CDR2 SYDVKM. CDR3 length: 13 amino acids. V was shortened by 4 bases and J by 6 bases, with 13 bases between the two germline ends. This CDR3 is CASSWPNRGEQYF. The CDR3 DNA follows: TGTGCCAGCAGTTGGCCAAATCGTGGCGAGCAGTACTTC.

This clone occurred a few times. V usage is TRBV4-1 and J usage is TRBJ2-1, with 8 bases lining up with TRBD2. The CDR3 extends over 14 amino acids. From germline, CDR1 is MGHRA and CDR2 YSYEKL. The V gene end was trimmed by 4 bases and the J gene end by 2 bases; junction bases not matched to a gene: 1. DNA for the CDR3: TGCGCCAGCAGCCCGACTAGCGCCTACAATGAGCAGTTCTTC. Protein: CASSPTSAYNEQFF.

The chain links TRBV9 to TRBJ1-1, with a weak D call TRBD1 (6 bases). Looked up from germline, CDR1 is SGDLS and CDR2 is YYNGEE. Deletions cut 3 bases from V and 3 bases from J, with 12 bases between. The CDR3 is made up of 14 amino acids. CDR3: CASSESQGYTEAFF. Here the CDR3 DNA reads TGTGCCAGCAGCGAAAGTCAGGGGTACACTGAAGCTTTCTTT.

The chain combines TRBV28 with TRBJ1-2; TRBD1 agrees at 10 bases. The germline V gene encodes CDR1 MDHEN and CDR2 SYDVKM. This CDR3 comprises 16 residues. The ends lost 3 bases at V and 6 bases at J; junction bases unmatched: 10. CDR3 sequence reads: CASSFPWRTGGDGYTF. In DNA form, the CDR3 reads TGTGCCAGCAGTTTCCCCTGGCGGACAGGGGGGGATGGCTACACCTTC.

This sequence joins TRBV9 and TRBJ2-7; 11 positions agree with TRBD2. This CDR3 is 15 amino acids long. Germline V gene lookup returns CDR1 SGDLS and CDR2 YYNGEE. Trimming took 10 bases from V and 0 from J; bases not matched to a gene: 9. In DNA, the CDR3 is TGTGCCGGAACTAGCGGGGGCCCAAGCTCCTACGAGCAGTACTTC. As protein: CAGTSGGPSSYEQYF.

On this clone itself: Other DNA sequences in this sample translate to the same CDR3. J is TRBJ2-7 and V is TRBV6-5; tentative D call: TRBD1 (5 bases). The CDR3 totals 12 residues. Trimming removed 6 bases from V and 3 bases from J, with 9 bases in between. Germline V lookup: CDR1 MNHEY, CDR2 SVGAGI. The CDR3 loop reads CASSRDSYEQYF. The CDR3 DNA reads as TGTGCCAGCAGCCGAGACAGCTACGAGCAGTACTTC.

The chain links TRBV6-5 to TRBJ2-5; the D gene could be TRBD1 or TRBD2 (6 bases each). The CDR3 spans 14 residues. Germline lookup yields CDR1 MNHEY and CDR2 SVGAGI. V was cut by 5 bases and J by 5 bases, with 15 bases left in between. CDR3 nucleotides: TGTGCCAGCAGTGACCCGGGGGCAGGGGAGACCCAGTACTTC. This gives the protein CASSDPGAGETQYF.

V gene TRBV2 combines with J gene TRBJ2-1; unclear D gene. There are 11 residues in the CDR3. Trimming removed 0 bases from V and 13 bases from J, with 7 bases in between. Germline CDR1 and CDR2: SNHLY and FYNNEI. The CDR3 DNA reads as TGTGCCAGCAGTGAAGCGGGTGCTCAGTTCTTC. This encodes CASSEAGAQFF.

The V call is TRBV5-6, the J call TRBJ1-3; D is unresolved. Germline lookup yields CDR1 SGHDT and CDR2 YYEEEE. The CDR3 contains 13 residues. V was shortened by 5 bases and J by 0 bases, with 6 bases between the two germline ends. The CDR3 DNA is TGTGCCAGCAGGCTTTACTCTGGAAACACCATATATTTT. This sequence encodes CASRLYSGNTIYF.

The CDR3 loop is CASTLEGQSSYNSPLHF. The CDR3 DNA sequence: TGTGCCAGCACCCTGGAGGGACAGAGCTCCTATAATTCACCCCTCCACTTT. The genes are TRBV2 and TRBJ1-6; TRBD1 agrees at 7 bases. V shed 7 bases and J 0 bases; nucleotides not matched to a gene: 9. The CDR3 spans 17 residues. Germline CDR1 and CDR2: SNHLY and FYNNEI.

The chain joins TRBV27 to TRBJ1-1, with D perhaps matching TRBD1 (6 bases). CDR1 is MNHEY, CDR2 SMNVEV, per germline (reference sequence). V dropped 9 bases and J dropped 0 bases, with 14 bases sitting between them. This CDR3 comprises 14 residues. In DNA, the CDR3 is TGTGCCAGTATGACGGGGGCCTTGAACACTGAAGCTTTCTTT. As protein: CASMTGALNTEAFF.

The CDR3 protein is CASISQGVNNQPQHF. The CDR3 coding sequence is TGTGCCAGCATCTCACAGGGGGTAAACAATCAGCCCCAGCATTTT. The gene calls are TRBV28 and TRBJ1-5; the match to TRBD1 covers 8 bases. This CDR3 contains 15 residues. V trimming: 7 bases; J trimming: 3 bases; junction bases outside the gene matches: 8. Germline V gene lookup returns CDR1 MDHEN and CDR2 SYDVKM.

The chain is built from TRBV7-3 and TRBJ2-1; 7 bases line up with TRBD2. V shed 1 base, J shed 1 base, and the junction held 13 bases outside the gene matches. This CDR3 spans 19 amino acids. CDR1 and CDR2 (germline): SGHTA, FQGTGA. DNA for the CDR3: TGTGCCAGCAGCTTAAATGGCGCTAGCGGAATCCGATCCTACAATGAGCAGTTCTTC. Its translation: CASSLNGASGIRSYNEQFF.

The V and J genes are TRBV4-1 and TRBJ2-7; 8 nucleotides agree with TRBD1. CDR1 and CDR2 from the germline V gene are MGHRA and YSYEKL. V was pared by 3 bases and J by 4 bases, with 8 bases of the junction left unmatched. CDR3 length equals 15 residues. The DNA for the CDR3 is TGCGCCAGCAGCCATGACAGGGGCGAGAGTTACGAGCAGTACTTC. It is translated as CASSHDRGESYEQYF.